This record concerns one TCR beta chain sequence. CDR3 size: 12 residues. V was pared by 7 bases and J by 8 bases, with 7 bases of the junction left unmatched. The data stem from a study of blood T cell repertoires in COVID-19. Study background: The United States, Italy and Spain provided the acute and convalescent COVID-19 samples. Sample material is recorded as cDNA or gDNA derived from T cells, B-cell-depleted T cells, or PBMCs.

Authors' data handling: For nucleated cells, counts were estimated from reference gene primer amplification. Clones were sequenced by immunoSEQ multiplex PCR, and TCRdb holds only the in-frame ones, with some missing. V and J calls and clone size come straight from that table; D and trimming were deduced from the DNA. The sample lists roughly 81,000 clones; around 88% were seen once. The V gene is TRBV12-3 or TRBV12-4, the J gene TRBJ1-2; TRBD1 agrees at 7 bases. This sequence originates from a man older than 75 with active or convalescent COVID-19. Sequenced input: peripheral blood. The CDR3, as DNA: TGTGCCAGCAATTACAGGGGACGGGGCTACACCTTC. Amino acids: CASNYRGRGYTF.